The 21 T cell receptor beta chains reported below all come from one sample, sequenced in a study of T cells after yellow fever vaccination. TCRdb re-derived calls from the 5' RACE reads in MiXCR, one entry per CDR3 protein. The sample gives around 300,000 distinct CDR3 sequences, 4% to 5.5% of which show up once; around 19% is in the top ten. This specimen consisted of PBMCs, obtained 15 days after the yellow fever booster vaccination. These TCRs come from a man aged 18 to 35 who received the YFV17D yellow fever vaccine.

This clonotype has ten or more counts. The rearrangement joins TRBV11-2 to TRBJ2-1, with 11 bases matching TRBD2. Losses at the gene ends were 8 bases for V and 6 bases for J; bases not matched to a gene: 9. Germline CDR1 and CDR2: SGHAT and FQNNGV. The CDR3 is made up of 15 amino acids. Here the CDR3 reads CASRRLAGGRNEQFF. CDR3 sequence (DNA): TGTGCCAGCCGCCGCTTAGCGGGGGGGCGCAATGAGCAGTTCTTC.

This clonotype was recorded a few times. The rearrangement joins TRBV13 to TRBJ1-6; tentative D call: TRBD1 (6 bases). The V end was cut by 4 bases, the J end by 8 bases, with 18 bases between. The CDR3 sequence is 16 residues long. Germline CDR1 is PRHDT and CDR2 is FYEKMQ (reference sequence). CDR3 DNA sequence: TGTGCCAGCAGCTCGAGACCGGACAGTCCATATTCACCCCTCCACTTT. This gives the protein CASSSRPDSPYSPLHF.

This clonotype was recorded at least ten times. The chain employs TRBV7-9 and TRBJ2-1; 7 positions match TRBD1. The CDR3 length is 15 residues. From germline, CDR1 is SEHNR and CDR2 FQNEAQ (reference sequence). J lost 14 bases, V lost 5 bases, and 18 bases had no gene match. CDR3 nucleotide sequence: TGTGCCAGCAGCCCCCAGGGGGAGCGGTCTTGGGTAGAGTTCTTC. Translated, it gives CASSPQGERSWVEFF.

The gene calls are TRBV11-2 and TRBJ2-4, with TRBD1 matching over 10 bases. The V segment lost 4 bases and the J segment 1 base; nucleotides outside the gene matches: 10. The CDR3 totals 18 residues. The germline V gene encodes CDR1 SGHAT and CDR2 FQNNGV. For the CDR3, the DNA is TGTGCCAGCAGCTCATACAAGGGACAGGGGAGCGCCAAAAACATTCAGTACTTC. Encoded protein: CASSSYKGQGSAKNIQYF.

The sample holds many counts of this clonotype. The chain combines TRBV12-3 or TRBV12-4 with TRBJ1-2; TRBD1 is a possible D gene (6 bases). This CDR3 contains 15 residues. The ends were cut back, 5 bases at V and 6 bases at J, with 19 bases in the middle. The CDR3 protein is CASSPGQLFPHGYTF. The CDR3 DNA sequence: TGTGCCAGCAGTCCCGGACAGCTTTTCCCCCATGGCTACACCTTC.

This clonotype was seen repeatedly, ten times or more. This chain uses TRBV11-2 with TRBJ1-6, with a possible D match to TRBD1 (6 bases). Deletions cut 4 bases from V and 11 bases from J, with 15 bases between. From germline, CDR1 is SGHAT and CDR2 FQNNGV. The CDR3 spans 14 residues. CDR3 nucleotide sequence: TGTGCCAGCAGCTCAAATAGGGGGAGGCCACCCCTCCACTTT. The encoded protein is CASSSNRGRPPLHF.

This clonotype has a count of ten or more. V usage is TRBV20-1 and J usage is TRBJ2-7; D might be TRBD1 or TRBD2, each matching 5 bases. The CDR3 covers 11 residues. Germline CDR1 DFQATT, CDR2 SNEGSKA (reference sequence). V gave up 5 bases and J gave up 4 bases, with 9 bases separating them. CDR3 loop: CSAWDGYEQYV. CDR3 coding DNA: TGCAGTGCTTGGGACGGATACGAGCAGTACGTC.

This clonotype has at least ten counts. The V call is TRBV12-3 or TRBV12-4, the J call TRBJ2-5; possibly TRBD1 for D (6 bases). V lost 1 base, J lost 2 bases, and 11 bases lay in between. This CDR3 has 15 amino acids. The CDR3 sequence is CASSLGQENQETQYF. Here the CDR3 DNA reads TGTGCCAGCAGTTTAGGACAGGAGAATCAAGAGACCCAGTACTTC.

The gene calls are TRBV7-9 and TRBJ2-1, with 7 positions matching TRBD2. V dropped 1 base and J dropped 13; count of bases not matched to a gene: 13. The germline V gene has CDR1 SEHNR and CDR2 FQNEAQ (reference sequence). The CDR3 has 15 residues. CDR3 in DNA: TGTGCCAGCAGCTTAGGTTGGCGGGGGTTAATCGAACAGTTCTTC. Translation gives CASSLGWRGLIEQFF. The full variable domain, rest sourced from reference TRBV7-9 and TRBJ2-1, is DTGVSQNPRHKITKRGQNVTFRCDPISEHNRLYWYRQTLGQGPEFLTYFQNEAQLEKSRLLSDRFSAERPKGSFSTLEIQRTEQGDSAMYLCASSLGWRGLIEQFFGPGTRLTVL.

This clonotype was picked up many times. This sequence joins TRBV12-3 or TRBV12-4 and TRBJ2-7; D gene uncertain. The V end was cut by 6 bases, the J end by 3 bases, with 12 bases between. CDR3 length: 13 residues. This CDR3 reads CASSPEQIYEQYF. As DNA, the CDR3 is TGTGCCAGCAGCCCGGAACAGATCTACGAGCAGTACTTC.

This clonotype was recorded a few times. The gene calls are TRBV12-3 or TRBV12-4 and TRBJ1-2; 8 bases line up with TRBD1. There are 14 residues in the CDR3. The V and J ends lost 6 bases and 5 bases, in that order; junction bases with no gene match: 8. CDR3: CASSAQGARYGYTF. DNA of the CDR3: TGTGCCAGCAGCGCGCAGGGGGCGCGATATGGCTACACCTTC.

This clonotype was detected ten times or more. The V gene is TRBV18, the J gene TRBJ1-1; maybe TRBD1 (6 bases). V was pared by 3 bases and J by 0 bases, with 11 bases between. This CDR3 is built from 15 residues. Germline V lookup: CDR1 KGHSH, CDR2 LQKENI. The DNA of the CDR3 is TGTGCCAGCTCACCCTGGGGGGCGTTGAACACTGAAGCTTTCTTT. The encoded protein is CASSPWGALNTEAFF.

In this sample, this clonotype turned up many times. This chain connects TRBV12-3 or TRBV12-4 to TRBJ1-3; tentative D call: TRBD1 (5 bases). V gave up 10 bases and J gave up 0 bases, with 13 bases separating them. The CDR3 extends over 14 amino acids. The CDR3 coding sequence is TGTGCCACCGACAGAACAAACTCTGGAAACACCATATATTTT. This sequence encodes CATDRTNSGNTIYF.

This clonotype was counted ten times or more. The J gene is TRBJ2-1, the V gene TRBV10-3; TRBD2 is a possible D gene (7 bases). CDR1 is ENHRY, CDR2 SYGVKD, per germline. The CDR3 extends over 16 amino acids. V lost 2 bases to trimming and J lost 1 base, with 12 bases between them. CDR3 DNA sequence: TGTGCCATCAGTGAGGAGGCGGGGGCGTCCTACAATGAGCAGTTCTTC. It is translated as CAISEEAGASYNEQFF.

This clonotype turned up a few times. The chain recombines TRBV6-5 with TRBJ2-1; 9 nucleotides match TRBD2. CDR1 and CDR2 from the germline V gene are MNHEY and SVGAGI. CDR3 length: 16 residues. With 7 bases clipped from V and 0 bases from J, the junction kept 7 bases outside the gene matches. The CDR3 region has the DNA TGTGCCAGCAAGGCGCTAGCGGGGACCTCCTACAATGAGCAGTTCTTC. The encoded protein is CASKALAGTSYNEQFF.

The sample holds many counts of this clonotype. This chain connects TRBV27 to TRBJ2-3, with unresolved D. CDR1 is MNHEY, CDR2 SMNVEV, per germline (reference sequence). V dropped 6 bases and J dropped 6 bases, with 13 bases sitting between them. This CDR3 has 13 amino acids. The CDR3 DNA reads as TGTGCCAGCAGCCTCAGCCGTTCGGATACGCAGTATTTT. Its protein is CASSLSRSDTQYF.

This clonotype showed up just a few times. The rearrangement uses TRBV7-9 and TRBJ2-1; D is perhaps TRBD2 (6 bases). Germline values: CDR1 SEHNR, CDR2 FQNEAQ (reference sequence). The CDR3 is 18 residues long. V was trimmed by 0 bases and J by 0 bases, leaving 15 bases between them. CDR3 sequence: CASSLALAGRSSYNEQFF. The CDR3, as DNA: TGTGCCAGCAGCTTAGCGCTGGCGGGGAGGAGCTCCTACAATGAGCAGTTCTTC.

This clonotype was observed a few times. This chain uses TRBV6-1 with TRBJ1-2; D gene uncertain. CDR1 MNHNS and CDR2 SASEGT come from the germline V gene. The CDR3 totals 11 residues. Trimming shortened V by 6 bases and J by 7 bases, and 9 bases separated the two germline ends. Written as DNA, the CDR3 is TGTGCCAGCAGGGAGGGTTCTGGCTACACCTTC. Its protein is CASREGSGYTF.

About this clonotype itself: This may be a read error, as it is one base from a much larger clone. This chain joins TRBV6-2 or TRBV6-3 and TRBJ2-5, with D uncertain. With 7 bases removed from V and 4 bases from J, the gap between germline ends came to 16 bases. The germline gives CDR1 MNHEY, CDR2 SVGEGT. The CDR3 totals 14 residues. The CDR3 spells CASNPVGGVETQYF. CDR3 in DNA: TGTGCCAGCAACCCCGTTGGTGGGGTAGAGACCCAGTACTTC.

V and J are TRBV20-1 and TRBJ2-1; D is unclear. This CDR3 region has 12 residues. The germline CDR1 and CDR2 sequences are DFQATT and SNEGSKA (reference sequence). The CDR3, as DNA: TGCAGCTTCCAGGAGCGCTACAATGAGCAGTTCTTC. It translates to CSFQERYNEQFF.

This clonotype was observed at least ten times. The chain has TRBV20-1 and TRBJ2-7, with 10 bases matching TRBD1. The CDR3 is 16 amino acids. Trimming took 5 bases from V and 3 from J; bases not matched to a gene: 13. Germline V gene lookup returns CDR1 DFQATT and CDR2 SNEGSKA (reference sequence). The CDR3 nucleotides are TGCAGTGCTCGGGAAACCGGGACAGGGGACGTCTACGAGCAGTACGTC. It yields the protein CSARETGTGDVYEQYV.